The TCR beta chain described here comes from a study of T cells after yellow fever vaccination. Study-wide results and limits: Post-booster reappearance was seen for most primary-vaccination clones (nearly 97% CD4, about 90% CD8). Researchers cautioned that FACS-sorted repertoires could harbor abundant clonotypes contaminating from the bulk population.

Making TCR cDNA involved 5'RACE template switching, which added UMIs and a universal primer site. MiXCR, applied by TCRdb to the 5' RACE reads, yields one record per CDR3 protein. The profile shows some 420,000 distinct CDR3 sequences, approximately 18% of them singletons. In germline, CDR1 is KGHSH, CDR2 LQKENI. The length of the CDR3 is 13 residues. V was cut by 5 bases and J by 1 base, with 8 bases left in between. This clonotype came up a few times. The antigen is undetermined. The chain has TRBV18 and TRBJ2-5; D gene uncertain. The source of this sequence is a man between 18 and 29 years old who received the YFV17D yellow fever vaccine. The material sequenced was PBMCs, taken before the yellow fever booster vaccination. The CDR3 nucleotides are TGTGCCAGCTCAAGGGCAAGCCAAGAGACCCAGTACTTC. Its translation is CASSRASQETQYF.